The source of this T cell receptor (beta chain) is a study of blood T cell repertoires in COVID-19. In the study overall: In each case, the material was cDNA or gDNA derived from T cells, B-cell-depleted T cells, or PBMCs.

Participants were aged 18 to 89 years, lived in 20 to 25 US areas, and enrolled virtually. Among Cohort 3 donors, those recovered had two negative PCRs, clearance, or symptom resolution. Trimming took 7 bases from V and 7 from J; bases not matched to a gene: 11. This CDR3 region has 15 residues. Looked up from germline, CDR1 is MGHRA and CDR2 is YSYEKL. Clones were read by immunoSEQ multiplex PCR, and TCRdb kept only the in-frame ones, dropping some. The sample has some 350,000 clones, approximately 89% seen once. The source is a woman in her 30s who had recovered from COVID-19. The source material was PBMCs or T cells enriched from blood (not recorded which). This chain uses TRBV4-1 with TRBJ2-1; the match to TRBD2 covers 9 bases. CDR3 sequence (DNA): TGCGCCAGCAACCCCGGGAGCGGGGGGTCGAATGAGCAGTTCTTC. As protein: CASNPGSGGSNEQFF.